A selection of T cell receptor beta chains follows, all from one sample in a study of molecular identifiers for immune sequencing clone quantification. TCRdb independently ran MiXCR on the PCR reads; one entry per CDR3 protein. The repertoire holds approximately 680,000 distinct CDR3 sequences, with about 25% as singletons. Material: naive CD8+ T cells from blood, with Jurkat cell RNA spiked in. The receptors stem from a human donor in good health. Some libraries in this study had Jurkat cell RNA spiked in. The CDR3 runs from the conserved cysteine through the conserved F or W. Each record gives: V gene, D gene, clone size, J gene, CDR3 DNA, CDR3 protein. A D gene is named only where the DNA matches it firmly. The listing skips clone size in some rows; elsewhere it reads once, few, many or a size class.

TRBV15	.	few	TRBJ2-3	TGTGCCACCAGCAGAGATAGGGGCCCAGATACGCAGTATTTT	CATSRDRGPDTQYF
TRBV6-2/TRBV6-3	TRBD1	.	TRBJ2-7	TGTGCGAGCAGTCGCCCTACAGGGGACTACGAGCAGTACTTC	CASSRPTGDYEQYF
TRBV6-5	.	few	TRBJ2-1	TGTGCCAGCAGTTACTCGATCCGGGCCCCCTACAATGAGCAGTTCTTC	CASSYSIRAPYNEQFF
TRBV12-5	.	many	TRBJ2-6	TGTGCTAGTGGTGACAACTCTGGGGCCAACGTCCTGACTTTC	CASGDNSGANVLTF
TRBV12-3/TRBV12-4	.	many	TRBJ1-2	TGTGCCAGCACCCCGTCCTCACACCTTAACTATGGCTACACCTTC	CASTPSSHLNYGYTF
TRBV27	.	few	TRBJ2-7	TGTGCCAGCAGTTTAGGTAGGGCGCTGGGCGAGCAGTACTTC	CASSLGRALGEQYF
TRBV9	.	.	TRBJ2-3	TGTGCCAGCAGCGTAGATCTCGGCGCAAGAATCACAGATACGCAGTATTTT	CASSVDLGARITDTQYF
TRBV28	.	.	TRBJ1-1	TGTGCCAGCAGTTTAATGGGGGGATCAGGGGCTTTCTTT	CASSLMGGSGAFF
TRBV12-3/TRBV12-4	.	.	TRBJ2-2	TGTGCCAGCATCCCCCCACCGGAACAGGGCGATCCCGGGGAGCTGTTTTTT	CASIPPPEQGDPGELFF
TRBV5-8	.	.	TRBJ2-5	TGTGCCAGCAGCAATGTGGGACGGTGGGAGACCCAGTACTTC	CASSNVGRWETQYF
TRBV15	TRBD2	many	TRBJ2-3	TGTGCCACCAGCAGACGGGCCGGCGGGAGAATTTCAGATACGCAGTATTTT	CATSRRAGGRISDTQYF
TRBV2	TRBD2	.	TRBJ2-1	TGTGCCAGCAGTACCAGCAACGAAGCGGGAGACCCCTACAATGAGCAGTTCTTC	CASSTSNEAGDPYNEQFF
TRBV5-4	TRBD1	.	TRBJ2-7	TGTGCCAGCAGCTTGGAACAGGGGTGGTCCTACGAGCAGTACTTC	CASSLEQGWSYEQYF
TRBV6-1	.	.	TRBJ1-5	TGTGCCAGCAGTGACTTGGCTCCCTTCGGCCAGCCCCAGCATTTT	CASSDLAPFGQPQHF
TRBV6-6	.	few	TRBJ1-5	TGTGCCAGCAGTTACACCGTGATCAATCAGCCCCAGCATTTT	CASSYTVINQPQHF
TRBV7-9	.	many	TRBJ2-5	TGTGCCAGCAGCTTACTTCTCGGGGTACAACAAGAGACCCAGTACTTC	CASSLLLGVQQETQYF
TRBV12-3/TRBV12-4	TRBD1	few	TRBJ1-2	TGTGCCAGCAGCGGGACAGCCTATGGCTACACCTTC	CASSGTAYGYTF
TRBV28	TRBD2	.	TRBJ2-7	TGTGCCAGCAGCCCCAAGGGAGGGAGACTAGCGGGGGAGACCTACGAGCAGTACTTC	CASSPKGGRLAGETYEQYF
TRBV9	TRBD1	.	TRBJ1-1	TGTGCCAGCAGCCCAGGGGGGGGATATAGGGAAGCTTTCTTT	CASSPGGGYREAFF
TRBV29-1	.	few	TRBJ2-7	TGCAGCGTTGAAACGGGGGTATCCTACGAGCAGTACTTC	CSVETGVSYEQYF
TRBV27	.	.	TRBJ2-7	TGTGCCGGCAGTATAGCGGCCACCCTCCACGAGCAGTACTTC	CAGSIAATLHEQYF
TRBV4-3	TRBD2	many	TRBJ2-3	TGCGCCAGCAGCATCGGGACTAGCACGGCAGATACGCAGTATTTT	CASSIGTSTADTQYF
TRBV6-2/TRBV6-3	TRBD2	few	TRBJ2-3	TGTGCCAGCAGTGCTAGCGGGGGGGCCTTAACAGATACGCAGTATTTT	CASSASGGALTDTQYF
TRBV4-3	.	many	TRBJ1-3	TGCGCCAGCAGCCAAAGCAGGCTTTTGGCTGGAAACACCATATATTTT	CASSQSRLLAGNTIYF
TRBV20-1	TRBD1	many	TRBJ1-1	TGCAGTGCTTGGGGACAGTTCAACACTGAAGCTTTCTTT	CSAWGQFNTEAFF
TRBV4-1	TRBD2	.	TRBJ2-1	TGCGCCAGCAGCCAGGCTGGCGGGAGAGATAATGAGCAGTTCTTC	CASSQAGGRDNEQFF
TRBV7-9	.	many	TRBJ2-4	TGTGCCAGCAGCTTAGTCGGGACCTACCACACCAAAAACATTCAGTACTTC	CASSLVGTYHTKNIQYF
TRBV9	.	few	TRBJ2-3	TGTGCCAGCAGCGTAGCAGGGACCACAGATACGCAGTATTTT	CASSVAGTTDTQYF
TRBV4-1	TRBD2	many	TRBJ2-5	TGCGCCAGCAGCCAAGATGGGGGCGGGGGGACTCAAGAGACCCAGTACTTC	CASSQDGGGGTQETQYF
TRBV9	.	.	TRBJ2-2	TGTGCCAGCAGCGTAGCTTACTCCTACACCGGGGAGCTGTTTTTT	CASSVAYSYTGELFF